These T cell receptor beta chains were read from a single sample in a study of regulatory T cells in long-lasting Graves disease. TCRdb reanalysed the multiplex PCR reads using MiXCR and keeps one entry per CDR3 protein. The data contain approximately 350,000 distinct CDR3 sequences, about a sixth of them singletons. Separately, the same data were catalogued under a study of T cells in Graves' hyperthyroidism and ophthalmopathy.

The sample was peripheral blood mononuclear cells (PBMCs), taken at new diagnosis, from a patient treated with antithyroid drugs. These receptors were obtained from a woman between 18 and 30 years old with Graves disease. CDR3s include the opening cysteine and the closing phenylalanine or tryptophan. D genes are given only for firm matches. Size values are once, few and many counts, or a class for expanded clones, and some rows have none.

TRBJ2-4,-,TRBV12-3/TRBV12-4,many,CASSPGTPPTHIQYF,TGTGCCAGCAGCCCCGGGACGCCCCCAACCCACATTCAGTACTTC
TRBJ2-1,TRBD2,TRBV30,-,CAWSRGGTDNEQFF,TGTGCCTGGAGTCGGGGGGGCACGGACAATGAGCAGTTCTTC
TRBJ2-2,-,TRBV24-1,few,CATSDLRGEGVANTGELFF,TGTGCCACCAGTGATTTGCGTGGGGAGGGGGTCGCGAACACCGGGGAGCTGTTTTTT
TRBJ1-1,TRBD1,TRBV5-1,many,CASSSGQGIGAFF,TGCGCCAGCAGCTCGGGACAGGGGATCGGAGCTTTCTTT
TRBJ2-5,TRBD2,TRBV30,many,CAWSAAGGGPRETQYF,TGTGCCTGGAGTGCGGCGGGCGGGGGGCCGCGTGAGACCCAGTACTTC
TRBJ2-2,-,TRBV5-1,-,CASKGGSGELFF,TGCGCCAGCAAGGGCGGGTCCGGGGAGCTGTTTTTT
TRBJ2-7,-,TRBV5-1,many,CASSLVREYEQYF,TGCGCCAGCAGCTTGGTCAGGGAGTACGAGCAGTACTTC
TRBJ1-4,-,TRBV11-2,many,CASSLEGGLRKLFF,TGTGCCAGCAGCTTAGAAGGGGGGCTTAGAAAACTGTTTTTT
TRBJ2-1,TRBD2,TRBV7-9,many,CASSPGLAGGAEQFF,TGTGCCAGCAGCCCTGGACTAGCGGGGGGGGCTGAGCAGTTCTTC
TRBJ2-3,-,TRBV10-3,few,CAISQTSARTSTDTQYF,TGTGCCATCAGTCAAACATCAGCACGGACTAGCACAGATACGCAGTATTTT
TRBJ2-2,TRBD1,TRBV19,-,CASRRDRGNTGELFF,TGTGCCAGTAGGCGGGACAGGGGAAACACCGGGGAGCTGTTTTTT
TRBJ2-5,TRBD2,TRBV20-1,many,CSARRTSGPETQYF,TGCAGTGCTCGTCGGACTAGCGGACCAGAGACCCAGTACTTC
TRBJ2-1,TRBD2,TRBV5-1,many,CASSARLGAGAYNEQFF,TGCGCCAGCAGCGCCCGGCTCGGAGCGGGGGCTTACAATGAGCAGTTCTTC
TRBJ1-2,TRBD1,TRBV27,many,CASRWMGTGSIYGYTF,TGTGCCAGCAGGTGGATGGGGACAGGTTCAATATATGGCTACACCTTC
TRBJ2-7,TRBD1,TRBV5-1,many,CASSLTTGGDEQYF,TGCGCCAGCAGCTTGACGACAGGGGGGGACGAGCAGTACTTC
TRBJ2-1,-,TRBV11-1,many,CASSLGRTNEQFF,TGTGCCAGCAGCTTAGGCAGGACCAATGAGCAGTTCTTC